The rows below give T cell receptor beta chains drawn from one sample of a study of CD8+ T cells in alopecia areata. TCRdb's copy holds only in-frame clones and misses some; the assay was immunoSEQ multiplex PCR. The sample has hundreds of thousands of clones, approximately 52% seen once. This specimen was CD4+ T cells sorted from blood, taken at week 0. The receptors shown here come from a human donor with alopecia areata. Both conserved end residues are part of each CDR3. A D gene is named only where the DNA matches it firmly. Rows may omit the clone size; those that give it use once, few, many or a size class.

J	V	size	D	CDR3	DNA
TRBJ2-7	TRBV6-6	many	TRBD1	CASSWTGKTYEQYF	TGTGCCAGCAGCTGGACAGGGAAGACCTACGAGCAGTACTTC
TRBJ2-7	TRBV7-9	once	TRBD2	CASSLSLAGGEQYF	TGTGCCAGCAGCTTAAGTCTAGCGGGCGGCGAGCAGTACTTC
TRBJ1-1	TRBV2	NA	TRBD1	CASVLRTGSYTEAFF	TGTGCCAGCGTTTTGCGGACAGGGTCTTACACTGAAGCTTTCTTT
TRBJ2-3	TRBV6-5	NA	TRBD2	CASSSAGGPGDTQYF	TGTGCCAGCAGCTCGGCGGGAGGGCCCGGAGATACGCAGTATTTT
TRBJ1-5	TRBV27	NA	NA	CASSLVWARPYNQPQHF	TGTGCCAGCAGTTTGGTATGGGCGAGACCTTACAATCAGCCCCAGCATTTT
TRBJ2-3	TRBV20-1	NA	NA	CSAIFTDTQYF	TGCAGTGCTATTTTCACAGATACGCAGTATTTT
TRBJ2-7	TRBV5-6	NA	TRBD2	CASSLAGSGSEQYF	TGTGCCAGCAGCTTGGCAGGTAGCGGGAGCGAGCAGTACTTC
TRBJ2-7	TRBV2	NA	NA	CASSTTYEQYF	TGTGCCAGCAGTACCACCTACGAGCAGTACTTC
TRBJ2-7	TRBV15	NA	NA	CATSRDLQGPYEQYF	TGTGCCACCAGCAGAGATCTACAGGGCCCCTACGAGCAGTACTTC
TRBJ1-1	TRBV30	once	NA	CAWSIYLQGTEAFF	TGTGCCTGGAGCATATATTTACAGGGTACCGAAGCTTTCTTT
TRBJ2-7	TRBV6-5	few	TRBD1	CASSYFRGQSYEQYF	TGTGCCAGCAGTTACTTCAGGGGGCAGTCCTACGAGCAGTACTTC
TRBJ2-3	TRBV2	NA	NA	CASSDLTDPQSGWDTQYF	TGTGCCAGCAGTGATTTGACAGACCCTCAGAGCGGCTGGGATACGCAGTATTTT
TRBJ2-7	TRBV7-9	NA	NA	CASSLADGPYEQYF	TGTGCCAGCAGCTTAGCGGACGGACCCTACGAGCAGTACTTC
TRBJ1-5	TRBV15	NA	NA	CATSRVSNQPQHF	TGTGCCACCAGCAGGGTCAGCAATCAGCCCCAGCATTTT
TRBJ1-1	TRBV7-9	NA	NA	CASSLFSKNTEAFF	TGTGCCAGCAGCTTATTCTCAAAGAACACTGAAGCTTTCTTT
TRBJ1-2	TRBV20-1	NA	NA	CSASGGWGYTF	TGCAGTGCTAGCGGCGGATGGGGCTACACCTTC
TRBJ2-2	TRBV7-9	NA	NA	CASSPGLANTGELFF	TGTGCCAGCAGCCCGGGACTTGCGAACACCGGGGAGCTGTTTTTT
TRBJ1-2	TRBV25-1	once	NA	CASTDTSYGYTF	TGTGCCAGCACGGACACAAGCTATGGCTACACCTTC
TRBJ1-2	TRBV7-9	few	NA	CASSLGENYGYTF	TGTGCCAGCAGCTTGGGAGAGAACTATGGCTACACCTTC
TRBJ1-2	TRBV13	NA	TRBD1	CASSLVQGALYYGYTF	TGTGCCAGCAGCTTAGTGCAGGGGGCCCTCTACTATGGCTACACCTTC
TRBJ2-2	TRBV29-1	NA	NA	CSHAGPAGELFF	TGCAGCCATGCAGGACCGGCCGGGGAGCTGTTTTTT
TRBJ2-1	TRBV29-1	NA	NA	CSVEQSSYNEQFF	TGCAGCGTTGAACAGAGCTCCTACAATGAGCAGTTCTTC
TRBJ1-1	TRBV4-1	NA	NA	CASRLKQPNTEAFF	TGCGCCAGCAGACTAAAACAGCCGAACACTGAAGCTTTCTTT
TRBJ2-3	TRBV30	few	TRBD1	CAWTYGTADTQYF	TGTGCCTGGACATACGGGACAGCAGATACGCAGTATTTT
TRBJ2-1	TRBV27	NA	NA	CASSFNHRGYNEQFF	TGTGCCAGCAGTTTCAACCATAGAGGGTACAATGAGCAGTTCTTC
TRBJ2-7	TRBV30	NA	NA	CAWSPSPYEQYF	TGTGCCTGGAGTCCTTCACCCTACGAGCAGTACTTC
TRBJ2-1	TRBV27	NA	TRBD1	CASSLYRDRGHNEQFF	TGTGCCAGCAGTTTGTACCGGGACAGGGGGCATAATGAGCAGTTCTTC
TRBJ1-6	TRBV2	NA	NA	CASSEAQGEGSPLHF	TGTGCCAGCAGTGAAGCGCAAGGGGAAGGTTCACCCCTCCACTTT
TRBJ2-7	TRBV9	NA	NA	CASSVVADAYEQYF	TGTGCCAGCAGCGTAGTAGCGGACGCCTACGAGCAGTACTTC
TRBJ1-1	TRBV29-1	NA	TRBD1	CSVAGQAIEAFF	TGCAGCGTGGCTGGACAGGCAATTGAAGCTTTCTTT
TRBJ2-7	TRBV28	NA	NA	CASSLFPDRTYEQYF	TGTGCCAGCAGTTTATTCCCTGACAGAACCTACGAGCAGTACTTC
TRBJ2-5	TRBV5-6	NA	NA	CASSRGTEFEETQYF	TGTGCCAGCAGTCGCGGTACAGAATTCGAAGAGACCCAGTACTTC
TRBJ2-3	TRBV30	NA	NA	CAWSQTDTQYF	TGTGCCTGGAGTCAAACAGATACGCAGTATTTT
TRBJ1-1	TRBV6-5	few	NA	CASGERDEAFF	TGTGCCAGCGGTGAACGGGACGAAGCTTTCTTT
TRBJ1-2	TRBV7-2	NA	NA	CASSRLAVRADYGYTF	TGTGCCAGCAGCCGGCTGGCAGTCCGGGCGGACTATGGCTACACCTTC
TRBJ2-2	TRBV7-9	few	NA	CASSKETVTGELFF	TGTGCCAGCAGCAAGGAGACAGTCACCGGGGAGCTGTTTTTT